What follows are 8 T cell receptor beta chains derived from one specimen sequenced in a study of cytomegalovirus exposure and HLA in healthy donors (TCRdb year 2017). Libraries came from the immunoSEQ multiplex PCR assay. A mixture of 60 forward primers for TCR Vbeta segments and 13 reverse primers for TCR Jbeta segments was used in the multiplex PCR. This is the immuneACCESS table as TCRdb keeps it, with only in-frame sequences that have V and J called. A part of the clones is gone; compared with another copy, unresolved V genes explain less than half, and the rest is unexplained. The sample yields over 130,000 clones; roughly 72% were counted once. The ten largest clones take up 1.8% of the sample. Sequenced: PBMCs. These receptors were obtained from a man in his forties in good health and CMV-seronegative.

This clone was counted once. The rearrangement joins TRBV6-1 to TRBJ1-5, with D possibly being TRBD1 (6 bases). Germline CDR1 MNHNS, CDR2 SASEGT. The CDR3 runs 15 residues. The V end lost 5 bases, the J end lost 1 base, and 12 bases lay between the germline ends. The CDR3 DNA reads as TGTGCCAGCAGTTGGGGAGGGGGGAGCAATCAGCCCCAGCATTTT. Protein: CASSWGGGSNQPQHF.

The chain links TRBV5-4 to TRBJ2-2, with 7 bases that match TRBD2. V was pared by 2 bases and J by 4 bases, with 5 bases of the junction left unmatched. Per germline, CDR1 SGHNT and CDR2 YYREEE (reference sequence). The CDR3 sequence is 15 residues long. This chain's CDR3 is CASSFSGRGTGELFF. DNA for the CDR3: TGTGCCAGCAGCTTTAGCGGGCGAGGCACCGGGGAGCTGTTTTTT.

In regard to this clone: Sequence at one end of the junction differs from germline and may be a read error. The chain recombines TRBV11-3 with TRBJ2-1, with D perhaps matching TRBD1 (6 bases). The CDR3 is 17 amino acids. Germline CDR1 SGHNT, CDR2 YENEEA. DNA for the CDR3: TGTGCCAGCAGCTCATTCCCCCCGACAGGTTCCTCCAATGAGCAGTTCTTC. Translating it yields CASSSFPPTGSSNEQFF. Based on the CDR3 plus reference TRBV11-3 and TRBJ2-1, the full variable domain is EAGVVQSPRYKIIEKKQPVAFWCNPISGHNTLYWYLQNLGQGPELLIRYENEEAVDDSQLPKDRFSAERLKGVDSTLKIQPAELGDSAVYLCASSSFPPTGSSNEQFFGPGTRLTVL.

Concerning this clone: This sample also contains other DNA sequences that code for the same CDR3. The chain joins TRBV2 to TRBJ2-3, with TRBD2 matching 9 bases. This CDR3 comprises 20 residues. J was trimmed by 5 bases and V by 2 bases; bases with no gene match: 20. Germline CDR1 reads SNHLY; CDR2 reads FYNNEI. The CDR3 DNA follows: TGTGCCAGCAGTGAATGGTTAGGGGAATGGCGGGAGGGATTTGGAGATACGCAGTATTTT. Residues: CASSEWLGEWREGFGDTQYF.

Worth noting for this clone: The junction departs from germline at one end; a sequencing error may be responsible. This chain joins TRBV6-4 and TRBJ2-7; 11 bases match TRBD1. In germline, CDR1 is MRHNA, CDR2 SNTAGT. This CDR3 comprises 15 residues. For the CDR3, the DNA is TGTGCCAGCAGTTACTCGGGGACAGGGGGCTACGAGCAGTACTTC. It translates to CASSYSGTGGYEQYF.

The chain recombines TRBV6-5 with TRBJ2-1, with TRBD2 identical over 8 bases. The CDR3 is 14 amino acids. CDR1 is MNHEY, CDR2 SVGAGI, per germline. Unmatched junction bases numbered 5, after V lost 6 bases and J lost 4 bases. In DNA, the CDR3 is TGTGCCAGCAGGAGAGCGGGAGTGTACAATGAGCAGTTCTTC. Translating it yields CASRRAGVYNEQFF.

The chain has TRBV6-5 and TRBJ2-7, with D possibly TRBD1 on 6 matching bases. Trimming took off 2 bases at V and 5 bases at J, with 10 bases between the two ends. Germline values: CDR1 MNHEY, CDR2 SVGAGI. There are 13 residues in the CDR3. The CDR3 DNA reads TGTGCCAGCAGTTACGGAACAGGGAACGAGCAGTACTTC. Its protein is CASSYGTGNEQYF.

The V call is TRBV28, the J call TRBJ1-2; 8 bases line up with TRBD1. The CDR3 consists of 15 residues. With 0 bases clipped from V and 0 bases from J, the junction kept 0 bases outside the gene matches. Germline loops: CDR1 MDHEN, CDR2 SYDVKM. In DNA form, the CDR3 reads TGTGCCAGCAGTTTATGGACAGGGGCTAACTATGGCTACACCTTC. It specifies CASSLWTGANYGYTF.